Below are 22 T cell receptor beta chains sequenced from a single sample in a study of blood T cell repertoires in COVID-19. Clones were read by immunoSEQ multiplex PCR, and TCRdb kept only the in-frame ones, dropping some. The profile shows about 71,000 clones, around three quarters of them singletons. Specimen: peripheral blood. Receptor source: a woman of 80 years or more with active or convalescent COVID-19.

This chain uses TRBV28 with TRBJ1-5; no firm D call. The V end was cut by 3 bases, the J end by 9 bases, with 6 bases between. This CDR3 is built from 11 residues. Germline values: CDR1 MDHEN, CDR2 SYDVKM. Here the CDR3 DNA reads TGTGCCAGCAGTTTCCCGGGGCCCCAGCATTTT. Translation gives CASSFPGPQHF. The entire variable domain, with the rest obtained from reference TRBV28 and TRBJ1-5, is as follows: DVKVTQSSRYLVKRTGEKVFLECVQDMDHENMFWYRQDPGLGLRLIYFSYDVKMKEKGDIPEGYSVSREKKERFSLILESASTNQTSMYLCASSFPGPQHFGDGTRLSIL.

This sequence joins TRBV5-6 and TRBJ2-5; 8 bases map to TRBD1. The germline gives CDR1 SGHDT, CDR2 YYEEEE. The V segment lost 5 bases and the J segment 1 base; nucleotides outside the gene matches: 10. This CDR3 comprises 16 residues. The CDR3 is CASRLRYRGSQETQYF. The CDR3 bases are TGTGCCAGCAGGCTGAGGTACAGGGGGAGCCAAGAGACCCAGTACTTC.

The chain carries TRBV30 and TRBJ1-1, with 9 bases matching TRBD1. CDR1 is GTSNPN and CDR2 is SVGIG in the germline V gene (reference sequence). Trimming at V came to 4 bases and at J to 11 bases, leaving 5 bases not matched to a gene. The CDR3 loop spans 11 amino acids. CDR3 coding DNA: TGTGCCTGGATACAGGGGGCGCGGGCTTTCTTT. It specifies CAWIQGARAFF.

V and J are TRBV12-3 or TRBV12-4 and TRBJ2-5; weak D call: TRBD2 (6 bases). The CDR3 length is 13 residues. Deletions cut 5 bases from V and 1 base from J, with 8 bases between. Written as DNA, the CDR3 is TGTGCCAGCAGTCGGGACTTCCAAGAGACCCAGTACTTC. Its translation is CASSRDFQETQYF.

J is TRBJ1-1 and V is TRBV29-1; D uncertain. There are 10 residues in the CDR3. Per germline, CDR1 SQVTM and CDR2 ANQGSEA. V shed 4 bases and J shed 8 bases, with 8 bases lying between them. The CDR3 loop is CSVVPREAFF. The CDR3 region has the DNA TGCAGCGTTGTTCCGCGGGAAGCTTTCTTT.

This chain links TRBV9 with TRBJ1-2; possibly TRBD1 for D (6 bases). Germline V CDR1 and CDR2: SGDLS, YYNGEE. Trimming left V 3 bases short and J 4 bases short, with 10 bases between. CDR3 length: 13 residues. CDR3 in amino acids: CASSGTGFYGYTF. CDR3 sequence (DNA): TGTGCCAGCAGCGGAACAGGGTTCTATGGCTACACCTTC.

The chain couples TRBV19 to TRBJ1-6; no clear D. The CDR3 is 14 residues long. With 6 bases removed from V and 9 bases from J, the gap between germline ends came to 15 bases. Germline CDR1 reads LNHDA; CDR2 reads SQIVND (reference sequence). The CDR3 loop is CASSFAREGSPLHF. The CDR3 coding sequence is TGTGCCAGTAGCTTTGCCCGGGAGGGTTCACCCCTCCACTTT.

This clone was found once. V and J are TRBV3-1 (or the pseudogene TRBV3-2) and TRBJ1-6; 7 nucleotides line up with TRBD1. The CDR3 has 16 amino acids. Per the germline V gene, CDR1 is LGHDT and CDR2 is YNNKEL (reference sequence). The trim removed 2 bases at V and 5 bases at J, leaving 6 bases unmatched. CDR3 DNA: TGTGCCAGCAGCCAACTAGGGACAGCTCATAATTCACCCCTCCACTTT. It yields the protein CASSQLGTAHNSPLHF.

The chain uses TRBV18 and TRBJ1-2; unclear D gene. Germline V gives CDR1 KGHSH, CDR2 LQKENI. The V and J ends lost 2 bases and 0 bases respectively, with 10 bases between them. The length of the CDR3 is 15 residues. CDR3 loop: CASSPNPDSNYGYTF. The CDR3 nucleotides are TGTGCCAGCTCACCAAATCCAGACTCTAACTATGGCTACACCTTC.

This rearrangement joins TRBV27 to TRBJ1-5, with D perhaps matching TRBD1 (6 bases). V was pared by 0 bases and J by 1 base, with 13 bases between. CDR3 size: 17 residues. Germline lookup yields CDR1 MNHEY and CDR2 SMNVEV (reference sequence). The chain's CDR3 is CASSLSQGRGSNQPQHF. CDR3 DNA: TGTGCCAGCAGTTTATCACAGGGACGAGGGAGCAATCAGCCCCAGCATTTT.

This sequence joins TRBV7-2 and TRBJ1-5, with 10 bases lining up with TRBD1. Germline assignment: CDR1 SGHTA and CDR2 FQGNSA. CDR3 length: 16 residues. The J segment lost 6 bases and the V segment lost 2 bases, leaving 7 bases of the junction unmatched. The CDR3, as DNA: TGTGCCAGCAGCTTACGTAGGACAGGGGGTTTTCAGCCCCAGCATTTT. Encoded protein: CASSLRRTGGFQPQHF.

The chain carries TRBV2 and TRBJ2-2, with TRBD1 matching 9 bases. V was pared by 9 bases and J by 6 bases, with 11 bases of the junction left unmatched. Germline assignment: CDR1 SNHLY and CDR2 FYNNEI. This CDR3 contains 15 residues. CDR3 sequence (DNA): TGTGCCAGTCAACTAGGGACAGGGTTTTCCGGGGAGCTGTTTTTT. Its protein is CASQLGTGFSGELFF.

The table lists this clone with a few counts. This chain joins TRBV29-1 and TRBJ1-2, with TRBD1 matching over 10 bases. Losses at the gene ends were 3 bases for V and 5 bases for J; bases not matched to a gene: 6. The germline CDR1 and CDR2 sequences are SQVTM and ANQGSEA. The CDR3 is 14 amino acids. The CDR3 sequence is CSVDGPGQGYGYTF. The DNA for the CDR3 is TGCAGCGTTGATGGCCCGGGACAGGGGTATGGCTACACCTTC. Filled out from reference TRBV29-1 and TRBJ1-2, the complete variable domain reads SAVISQKPSRDICQRGTSLTIQCQVDSQVTMMFWYRQQPGQSLTLIATANQGSEATYESGFVIDKFPISRPNLTFSTLTVSNMSPEDSSIYLCSVDGPGQGYGYTFGSGTRLTVV.

This clone was seen just once. V gene TRBV27 combines with J gene TRBJ2-2, with 10 bases that match TRBD1. Trimming removed 5 bases from V and 4 bases from J; junction bases left unmatched: 4. The CDR3 covers 15 residues. Looked up from germline, CDR1 is MNHEY and CDR2 is SMNVEV (reference sequence). The CDR3 DNA sequence: TGTGCCAGCAGTCCAGGACAGGGGGGCACCGGGGAGCTGTTTTTT. Amino acid sequence: CASSPGQGGTGELFF.

V and J are TRBV11-2 and TRBJ1-2, with 7 bases aligning to TRBD1. The CDR3 is 15 amino acids. CDR1 is SGHAT, CDR2 FQNNGV, per germline. J lost 5 bases, V lost 1 base, and 7 bases had no gene match. This chain's CDR3 is CASSLGQGIVYGYTF. The DNA of the CDR3 is TGTGCCAGCAGCTTAGGACAGGGTATTGTATATGGCTACACCTTC.

This chain uses TRBV5-6 with TRBJ2-3; 7 positions agree with TRBD1. Trimming cost V 4 bases and J 4 bases; bases outside gene matches: 9. Per germline, CDR1 SGHDT and CDR2 YYEEEE. The CDR3 loop spans 15 amino acids. CDR3 protein: CASSPQTGWADTQYF. CDR3 in DNA: TGTGCCAGCAGCCCCCAGACAGGGTGGGCAGATACGCAGTATTTT.

The chain links TRBV14 to TRBJ1-3; TRBD1 matches at 7 bases. This CDR3 spans 14 amino acids. Unmatched junction bases numbered 8, after V lost 1 base and J lost 11 bases. Germline lookup yields CDR1 SGHDN and CDR2 FVKESK. CDR3 in DNA: TGTGCCAGCAGCCAAGCCAGGGGGTTTTCAGCCATATATTTT. This encodes CASSQARGFSAIYF.

The chain combines TRBV2 with TRBJ2-7; a possible D gene is TRBD1 (5 bases). Per germline, CDR1 SNHLY and CDR2 FYNNEI. The CDR3 loop spans 12 amino acids. Trimming removed 6 bases at V and 3 bases at J, with 9 bases between. The CDR3 nucleotides are TGTGCCAGCAGCACAGGTAACTACGAGCAGTACTTC. Translating gives CASSTGNYEQYF.

The CDR3 bases are TGTGCCACCCACCCAGGATCCGCGATGAACACTGAAGCTTTCTTT. It codes for CATHPGSAMNTEAFF. The rearrangement joins TRBV6-5 to TRBJ1-1, with D unresolved. The CDR3 runs 15 residues. CDR1 is MNHEY, CDR2 SVGAGI, per germline. The V and J ends lost 10 bases and 0 bases respectively, with 18 bases between them.

The chain has TRBV19 and TRBJ1-5; D is ambiguous. The CDR3 covers 16 residues. The germline gives CDR1 LNHDA, CDR2 SQIVND (reference sequence). Trimming removed 5 bases at V and 6 bases at J, with 20 bases between. The CDR3 is CASSSPSNPLGQPQHF. CDR3 in DNA: TGTGCCAGTAGTTCCCCTTCGAACCCCCTCGGTCAGCCCCAGCATTTT.

In this sample, this clone turned up a few times. This rearrangement joins TRBV5-1 to TRBJ1-6, with D unresolved. This CDR3 contains 16 residues. Germline CDR1 is SGHRS and CDR2 is YFSETQ. With 1 base removed from V and 6 bases from J, the gap between germline ends came to 14 bases. CDR3: CASSLNPGSPNSPLHF. The CDR3 nucleotides read TGCGCCAGCAGCTTGAACCCAGGATCTCCTAATTCACCCCTCCACTTT.

The chain uses TRBV9 and TRBJ2-7; D may be TRBD1 (5 bases). Between the trimmed V and J ends, which lost 0 bases and 4 bases, there was a span of 17 bases. Germline V gene lookup returns CDR1 SGDLS and CDR2 YYNGEE. CDR3 length: 16 amino acids. Here the CDR3 DNA reads TGTGCCAGCAGCGTAGATAAGGGGTCGCCAGGATACGAGCAGTACTTC. It translates to CASSVDKGSPGYEQYF.